A selection of T cell receptor beta chains follows, all from one sample in a study of blood T cell repertoires in COVID-19. The data were produced by immunoSEQ multiplex PCR, yet TCRdb's version contains in-frame clones alone and is incomplete. Here the sample spans 65,000 to 85,000 clones, around 74% being singletons. The sequencing sample was made of peripheral blood. All receptors come from an elderly woman with active or convalescent COVID-19. Both conserved end residues are part of each CDR3. The order of the fields is CDR3 DNA, CDR3 protein, D gene, CDR3 length, V gene, clone size, J gene. The D gene is left open where the match is weak. The listing skips clone size in some rows; elsewhere it reads once, few, many or a size class.

DNA: TGTGCCACCAGCAGAGGGCCCCAACCCTATGGCTACACCTTC
CDR3: CATSRGPQPYGYTF
D: -
length: 14
V: TRBV15
size: -
J: TRBJ1-2

DNA: TGTGCCAGTACCACCTCACCCTATGAGGAGGGCAATCAGCCCCAGCATTTT
CDR3: CASTTSPYEEGNQPQHF
D: -
length: 17
V: TRBV19
size: -
J: TRBJ1-5

DNA: TGTGCCAGCAGCGAAGGACTAGCAGTCTACAATGAGCAGTTCTTC
CDR3: CASSEGLAVYNEQFF
D: TRBD2
length: 15
V: TRBV7-2
size: -
J: TRBJ2-1

DNA: TGTGCCAGTAGTATAGATTGGAGGGGGCTTCAGCCCCAGCATTTT
CDR3: CASSIDWRGLQPQHF
D: TRBD1
length: 15
V: TRBV19
size: once
J: TRBJ1-5

DNA: TGTGCCAGCAGCGTTGGACTAGCGGGCGGGGAGCTGTTTTTT
CDR3: CASSVGLAGGELFF
D: TRBD2
length: 14
V: TRBV9
size: -
J: TRBJ2-2

DNA: TGTGCCAGCAGCCAAGATGGGAGGGGGGCAGAGACCCAGTACTTC
CDR3: CASSQDGRGAETQYF
D: -
length: 15
V: TRBV3-1/TRBV3-2
size: -
J: TRBJ2-5

DNA: TGTGCCACCAGTGATTCGGGACAGAACTATGGCTACACCTTC
CDR3: CATSDSGQNYGYTF
D: TRBD1
length: 14
V: TRBV24-1
size: -
J: TRBJ1-2

DNA: TGCGCCAGCAGCGCCGATGGGGGCAGATGGCAGGAGACCCAGTACTTC
CDR3: CASSADGGRWQETQYF
D: -
length: 16
V: TRBV5-1
size: -
J: TRBJ2-5

DNA: TGTGCCAGCAGCCAAGCCGGGACACAGGCAGGCACCTTC
CDR3: CASSQAGTQAGTF
D: -
length: 13
V: TRBV14
size: -
J: TRBJ1-2

DNA: TGTGCCAGTAGTATTCAAGGGGTAAGCCACGAGCAGTACTTC
CDR3: CASSIQGVSHEQYF
D: -
length: 14
V: TRBV19
size: -
J: TRBJ2-7

DNA: TGTGCCAGCAGCTTAGGAGGGACTAGCGGGACCGAGCAGTACTTC
CDR3: CASSLGGTSGTEQYF
D: TRBD2
length: 15
V: TRBV7-2
size: -
J: TRBJ2-7

DNA: TGCGCCAGCAGCGTGACGGCAGGATGGAACTATGGCTACACCTTC
CDR3: CASSVTAGWNYGYTF
D: -
length: 15
V: TRBV5-1
size: -
J: TRBJ1-2

DNA: TGCGCCAGCAGCTTGTTCAGAGGGACTAGCGGGAGGGCCCGCTCCTACAATGAGCAGTTCTTC
CDR3: CASSLFRGTSGRARSYNEQFF
D: TRBD2
length: 21
V: TRBV5-1
size: -
J: TRBJ2-1

DNA: TGTGCCAGCAGCTTGATCCTAGCGGGAGATACTGAATATGAGCAGTTCTTC
CDR3: CASSLILAGDTEYEQFF
D: TRBD2
length: 17
V: TRBV5-4
size: few
J: TRBJ2-1

DNA: TGTGCCAGCAGCTCCGGACTAGCTGAGACCCAGTACTTC
CDR3: CASSSGLAETQYF
D: TRBD2
length: 13
V: TRBV11-2
size: few
J: TRBJ2-5

DNA: TGTGCCAGCAGCCTCAGGGGGACCGGGGAGCTGTTTTTT
CDR3: CASSLRGTGELFF
D: TRBD1
length: 13
V: TRBV7-8
size: -
J: TRBJ2-2

DNA: TGCGCCAGCAGCATAGACTCTGGGGCCAACGTCCTGACTTTC
CDR3: CASSIDSGANVLTF
D: -
length: 14
V: TRBV5-1
size: few
J: TRBJ2-6

DNA: TGTGCCAGCAGCCGGGACAGGGTCGATCAGCCCCAGCATTTT
CDR3: CASSRDRVDQPQHF
D: TRBD1
length: 14
V: TRBV7-9
size: -
J: TRBJ1-5

DNA: TGTGCCAGCAGCTTAAACTTCGCGGGGCCCCTGGAGACCCAGTACTTC
CDR3: CASSLNFAGPLETQYF
D: -
length: 16
V: TRBV7-8
size: -
J: TRBJ2-5

DNA: TGTGCCAGCAGCCGGCTACAGGGGGCGCCCTACGAGCAGTACTTC
CDR3: CASSRLQGAPYEQYF
D: TRBD1
length: 15
V: TRBV3-1/TRBV3-2
size: -
J: TRBJ2-7

DNA: TGCGCCAGCAGCCTCCTCACATTATCTAGCACAGATACGCAGTATTTT
CDR3: CASSLLTLSSTDTQYF
D: -
length: 16
V: TRBV5-1
size: -
J: TRBJ2-3

DNA: TGTGCCAGCAGGACAGGAACCTATGGCTACACCTTC
CDR3: CASRTGTYGYTF
D: -
length: 12
V: TRBV25-1
size: -
J: TRBJ1-2

DNA: TGTGCCAGCAGCCCCAAGGACAGCTACGAGCAGTACTTC
CDR3: CASSPKDSYEQYF
D: -
length: 13
V: TRBV7-9
size: many
J: TRBJ2-7

DNA: TGTGCCAGCACCCCGGTGGCTAGCGGGAGGGCCTGGCAGTTCTTC
CDR3: CASTPVASGRAWQFF
D: TRBD2
length: 15
V: TRBV28
size: -
J: TRBJ2-1

DNA: TGTGCCAGCAGCCAAGATGTGGGGGGTGCGAATGGCTACACCTTC
CDR3: CASSQDVGGANGYTF
D: -
length: 15
V: TRBV3-1/TRBV3-2
size: once
J: TRBJ1-2

DNA: TGCGCCAGCAGCCAAGTTTCACAGGGCCTGGGTCAGCCCCAGCATTTT
CDR3: CASSQVSQGLGQPQHF
D: -
length: 16
V: TRBV4-1
size: few
J: TRBJ1-5

DNA: TGTGCCAGCAGCTTCCTAAGTTCGGGACTGGACTCCTACGAGCAGTACTTC
CDR3: CASSFLSSGLDSYEQYF
D: -
length: 17
V: TRBV7-2
size: -
J: TRBJ2-7

DNA: TGCGCCAGCAGCTGGGGACAGGGTTTATCTGGAAACACCATATATTTT
CDR3: CASSWGQGLSGNTIYF
D: TRBD1
length: 16
V: TRBV5-1
size: -
J: TRBJ1-3

DNA: TGTGCCAGCAGCTTATGGACAGGGGCTGAAAAACTGTTTTTT
CDR3: CASSLWTGAEKLFF
D: TRBD1
length: 14
V: TRBV7-8
size: -
J: TRBJ1-4

DNA: TGTGCCAGTAGTATTATAAATAGCAATCAGCCCCAGCATTTT
CDR3: CASSIINSNQPQHF
D: -
length: 14
V: TRBV19
size: -
J: TRBJ1-5

DNA: TGCGCCAGCAGCTTGGTCGACAGGGGGCTAGGTAATGAGCAGTTCTTC
CDR3: CASSLVDRGLGNEQFF
D: TRBD1
length: 16
V: TRBV5-1
size: -
J: TRBJ2-1

DNA: TGTGCCAGCAGCCATGGGACAGGGGGTACTGGAAACACCATATATTTT
CDR3: CASSHGTGGTGNTIYF
D: TRBD1
length: 16
V: TRBV7-2
size: -
J: TRBJ1-3

DNA: TGCGCCAGCAGTAGACAGGGTGTTAACTATGGCTACACCTTC
CDR3: CASSRQGVNYGYTF
D: TRBD1
length: 14
V: TRBV5-1
size: -
J: TRBJ1-2

DNA: TGTGCCAGCAGGCCGACAGATACCTACGAGCAGTACTTC
CDR3: CASRPTDTYEQYF
D: -
length: 13
V: TRBV28
size: -
J: TRBJ2-7

DNA: TGTGCCACCAGCAGAGATCGAGCGGGGAACACTGAAGCTTTCTTT
CDR3: CATSRDRAGNTEAFF
D: -
length: 15
V: TRBV15
size: -
J: TRBJ1-1

DNA: TGTGCCAGCAGTTACTCGAGCCGACGAGGGACTGAAGCTTTCTTT
CDR3: CASSYSSRRGTEAFF
D: -
length: 15
V: TRBV6-5
size: -
J: TRBJ1-1

DNA: TGTGCCTGGAGTGTAAGGCCTAGCGGAGCCGCGGTGCAGTACTTC
CDR3: CAWSVRPSGAAVQYF
D: TRBD2
length: 15
V: TRBV30
size: -
J: TRBJ2-7

DNA: TGTGCCAGCAGTTTATCGGCGGGGTACAATTCACCCCTCCACTTT
CDR3: CASSLSAGYNSPLHF
D: -
length: 15
V: TRBV28
size: -
J: TRBJ1-6

DNA: TGTGCCAGCTGCCAAAATCAGGGACAGAAAAACTATGGCTACACCTTC
CDR3: CASCQNQGQKNYGYTF
D: TRBD1
length: 16
V: TRBV6-6
size: -
J: TRBJ1-2

DNA: TGCGCCAGCAGCCAAGTTCCGGGGGACGGTCAGCCCCAGCATTTT
CDR3: CASSQVPGDGQPQHF
D: -
length: 15
V: TRBV4-1
size: few
J: TRBJ1-5

DNA: TGTGCCAGCAGCAGGGGTACGGGGACTGGGGCCAACGTCCTGACTTTC
CDR3: CASSRGTGTGANVLTF
D: -
length: 16
V: TRBV7-9
size: -
J: TRBJ2-6

DNA: TGTGCAAGTCCTGTAACGAGTGGTCCGTATAGCAATCAGCCCCAGCATTTT
CDR3: CASPVTSGPYSNQPQHF
D: -
length: 17
V: TRBV12-2
size: -
J: TRBJ1-5